This is a list of T cell receptor beta chains from one sample in a study of identical twins. TCRdb passed the 5' RACE reads through MiXCR, listing each CDR3 protein once. The data show approximately 230,000 distinct CDR3 sequences, with roughly 7.1% seen just once and roughly 15% held by the top ten. These same records also appear under a second study, on T cells expressing NK-cell markers.

The specimen sequenced was CD8+ T cells sorted from blood. These receptors originate from a woman younger than 35 in good health. Both conserved end residues are part of each CDR3. The D gene is left open where the match is weak. Only some rows state a clone size, as once, few, many or a class for expanded clones.

size	length	V	D	J	CDR3	DNA
.	14	TRBV10-3	TRBD2	TRBJ2-7	CAISTSGSMNEQYF	TGTGCCATCAGTACTAGCGGGAGTATGAACGAGCAGTACTTC
.	17	TRBV3-1	.	TRBJ1-2	CASSQAPGTTSPNGYTF	TGTGCCAGCAGCCAAGCGCCCGGGACAACCTCGCCCAATGGCTACACCTTC
.	14	TRBV12-3/TRBV12-4	TRBD1	TRBJ1-1	CASRATGGNTEAFF	TGTGCCAGCAGGGCGACAGGGGGGAACACTGAAGCTTTCTTT
few	12	TRBV6-2/TRBV6-3	.	TRBJ1-5	CASSVPGEPQHF	TGTGCCAGCAGCGTACCAGGGGAGCCCCAGCATTTT
.	14	TRBV20-1	.	TRBJ2-5	CSATIPGGGGTQYF	TGCAGTGCTACCATCCCAGGGGGGGGCGGGACCCAGTACTTC
.	12	TRBV6-5	TRBD1	TRBJ1-2	CACMGQGIGYTF	TGTGCCTGTATGGGACAGGGAATCGGCTACACCTTC
few	13	TRBV9	.	TRBJ1-4	CASSGGANEKLFF	TGTGCCAGCAGCGGGGGGGCGAATGAAAAACTGTTTTTT
many	14	TRBV12-3/TRBV12-4	TRBD1	TRBJ2-5	CASSFGTALETQYF	TGTGCCAGCAGTTTCGGGACAGCTTTAGAGACCCAGTACTTC
many	13	TRBV11-2	.	TRBJ2-1	CASSLVATVEQFF	TGTGCCAGCAGCTTAGTGGCAACGGTTGAGCAGTTCTTC
many	11	TRBV20-1	.	TRBJ2-1	CSAREDNEQFF	TGCAGTGCTAGAGAGGACAATGAGCAGTTCTTC
few	16	TRBV7-9	TRBD2	TRBJ2-1	CASSSAGGIAYNEQFF	TGTGCCAGCAGCTCTGCGGGGGGAATAGCCTACAATGAGCAGTTCTTC
few	14	TRBV4-3	.	TRBJ2-7	CASSQGDGSYEQYF	TGCGCCAGCAGCCAGGGGGACGGCTCCTACGAGCAGTACTTC
.	13	TRBV6-5	.	TRBJ1-1	CASSYDVNTEAFF	TGTGCCAGCAGTTATGATGTGAACACTGAAGCTTTCTTT
many	14	TRBV12-3/TRBV12-4	.	TRBJ2-5	CASSFFPGRETQYF	TGTGCCAGCAGTTTTTTTCCAGGTAGAGAGACCCAGTACTTC
few	13	TRBV2	.	TRBJ2-7	CASIQGTTYEQYF	TGTGCCAGCATTCAGGGGACCACCTACGAGCAGTACTTC
.	15	TRBV9	TRBD2	TRBJ2-1	CASSVSGGDTNEQFF	TGTGCCAGCAGCGTTAGCGGGGGGGACACCAATGAGCAGTTCTTC